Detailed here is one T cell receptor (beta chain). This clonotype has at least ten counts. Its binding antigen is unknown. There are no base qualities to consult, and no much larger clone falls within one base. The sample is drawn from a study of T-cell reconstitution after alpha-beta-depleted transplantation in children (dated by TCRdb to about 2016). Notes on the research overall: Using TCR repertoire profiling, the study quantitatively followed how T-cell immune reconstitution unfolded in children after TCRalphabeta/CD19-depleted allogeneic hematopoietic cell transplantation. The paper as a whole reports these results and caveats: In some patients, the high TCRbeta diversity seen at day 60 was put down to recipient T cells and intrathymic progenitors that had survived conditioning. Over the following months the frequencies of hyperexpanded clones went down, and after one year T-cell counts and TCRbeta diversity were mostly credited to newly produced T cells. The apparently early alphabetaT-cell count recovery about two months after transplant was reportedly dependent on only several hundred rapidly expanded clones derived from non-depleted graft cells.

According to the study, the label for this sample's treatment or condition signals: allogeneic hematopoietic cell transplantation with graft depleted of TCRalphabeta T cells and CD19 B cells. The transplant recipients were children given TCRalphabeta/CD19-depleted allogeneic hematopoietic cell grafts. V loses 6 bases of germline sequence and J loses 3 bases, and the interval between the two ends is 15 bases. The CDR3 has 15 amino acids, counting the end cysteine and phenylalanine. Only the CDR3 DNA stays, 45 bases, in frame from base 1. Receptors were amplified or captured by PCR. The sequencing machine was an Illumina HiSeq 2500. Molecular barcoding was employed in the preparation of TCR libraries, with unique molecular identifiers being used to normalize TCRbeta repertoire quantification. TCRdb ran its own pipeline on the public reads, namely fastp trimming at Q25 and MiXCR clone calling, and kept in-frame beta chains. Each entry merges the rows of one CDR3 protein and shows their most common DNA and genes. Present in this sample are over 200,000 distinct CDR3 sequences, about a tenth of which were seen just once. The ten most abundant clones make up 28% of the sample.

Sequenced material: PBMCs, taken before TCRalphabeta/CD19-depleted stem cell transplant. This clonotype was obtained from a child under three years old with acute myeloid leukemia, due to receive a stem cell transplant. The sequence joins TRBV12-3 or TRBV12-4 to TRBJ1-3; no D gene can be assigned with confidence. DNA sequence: TGTGCCAGCAGCATAGACGGCGGAGGTGGAAACACCATATATTTT. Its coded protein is CASSIDGGGGNTIYF.